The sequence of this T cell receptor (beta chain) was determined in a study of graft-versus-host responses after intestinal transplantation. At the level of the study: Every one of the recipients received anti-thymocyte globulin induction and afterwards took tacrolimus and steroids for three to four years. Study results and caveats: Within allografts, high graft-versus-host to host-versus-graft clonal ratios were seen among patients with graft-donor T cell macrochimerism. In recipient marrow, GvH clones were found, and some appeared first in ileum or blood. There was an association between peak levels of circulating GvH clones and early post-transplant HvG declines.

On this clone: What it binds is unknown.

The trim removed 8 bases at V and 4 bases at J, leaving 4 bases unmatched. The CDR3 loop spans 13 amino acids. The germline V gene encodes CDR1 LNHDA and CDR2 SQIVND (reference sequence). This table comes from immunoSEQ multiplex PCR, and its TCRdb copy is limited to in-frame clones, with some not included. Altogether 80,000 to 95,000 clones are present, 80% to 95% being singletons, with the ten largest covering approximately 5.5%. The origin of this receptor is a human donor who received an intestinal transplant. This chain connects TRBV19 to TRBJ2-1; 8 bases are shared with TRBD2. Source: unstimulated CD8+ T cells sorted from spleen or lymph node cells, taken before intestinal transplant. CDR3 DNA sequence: TGTGCCAGTCGGGAGGGCCGGTACAATGAGCAGTTCTTC. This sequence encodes CASREGRYNEQFF. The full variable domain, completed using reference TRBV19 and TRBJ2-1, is DGGITQSPKYLFRKEGQNVTLSCEQNLNHDAMYWYRQDPGQGLRLIYYSQIVNDFQKGDIAEGYSVSREKKESFPLTVTSAQKNPTAFYLCASREGRYNEQFFGPGTRLTVL.